These 4 T cell receptor beta chains were sequenced from one sample in a study of read filtering for tumor transcriptome and immune sequencing. The library was built from about 400 ng RNA with molecular barcoded adaptors for alpha/delta and beta/gamma chains. Using its own MiXCR run on the reads, TCRdb lists one record per CDR3 protein. The repertoire has fewer than 100,000 distinct CDR3 sequences, roughly an eighth of them found once; the top ten carry 14% to 15%. The material sequenced was a population of CD138-negative cells sorted from bone marrow. Every receptor here comes from a donor at least 40 years old with multiple myeloma.

This clonotype showed up many times. The genes are TRBV5-6 and TRBJ2-7; either TRBD1 or TRBD2 may supply D (5 bases each). The CDR3 consists of 13 residues. V was trimmed by 7 bases and J by 2 bases, leaving 13 bases between them. Germline CDR1 reads SGHDT; CDR2 reads YYEEEE. The CDR3 DNA reads TGTGCCAGCTTTAGGGACGGAGCCTACGAGCAGTACTTC. Protein: CASFRDGAYEQYF.

This clonotype was recorded many times. The chain combines TRBV5-6 with TRBJ1-1, with 10 bases matching TRBD1. The CDR3 runs 14 residues. The germline V gene has CDR1 SGHDT and CDR2 YYEEEE. V shed 4 bases and J 6 bases; nucleotides not matched to a gene: 6. The CDR3 DNA is TGTGCCAGCAGCAACCGGGACAGGGGCGCTGAAGCTTTCTTT. Its protein product is CASSNRDRGAEAFF.

In this sample, this clonotype turned up many times. V is TRBV3-1 and J is TRBJ2-7, with TRBD1 matching over 8 bases. Germline values: CDR1 LGHDT, CDR2 YNNKEL (reference sequence). The ends lost 3 bases at V and 3 bases at J; junction bases unmatched: 4. The CDR3 loop spans 14 amino acids. The CDR3 protein is CASSHTGTGYEQYF. In nucleotides, the CDR3 is TGTGCCAGCAGCCACACTGGGACAGGCTACGAGCAGTACTTC.

This clonotype has at least ten counts. This chain connects TRBV5-5 to TRBJ1-1, with D possibly TRBD1 on 6 matching bases. This CDR3 region has 17 residues. Trimming stripped 4 bases from V and 4 bases from J, with 23 bases between. CDR1 and CDR2 (germline): SGHKS, YYEKEE (reference sequence). CDR3 DNA: TGTGCCAGCAGCCCCACCCGGGGGACCGCAGGGGTCACTGAAGCTTTCTTT. This translates into CASSPTRGTAGVTEAFF.